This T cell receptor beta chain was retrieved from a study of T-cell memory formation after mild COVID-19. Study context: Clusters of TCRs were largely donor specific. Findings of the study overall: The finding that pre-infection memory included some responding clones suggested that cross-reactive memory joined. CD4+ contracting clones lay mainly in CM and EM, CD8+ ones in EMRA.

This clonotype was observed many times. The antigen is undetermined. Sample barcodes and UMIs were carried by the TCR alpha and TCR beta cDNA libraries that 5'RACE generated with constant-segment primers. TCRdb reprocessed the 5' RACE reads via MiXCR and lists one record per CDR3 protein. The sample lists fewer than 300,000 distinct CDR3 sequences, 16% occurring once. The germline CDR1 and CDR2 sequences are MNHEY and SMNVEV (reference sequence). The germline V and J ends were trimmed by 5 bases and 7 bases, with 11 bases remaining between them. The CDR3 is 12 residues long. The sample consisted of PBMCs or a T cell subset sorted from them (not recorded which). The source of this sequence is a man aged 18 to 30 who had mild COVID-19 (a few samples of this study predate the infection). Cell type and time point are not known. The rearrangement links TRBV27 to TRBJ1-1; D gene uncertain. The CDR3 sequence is CASSPNMLEAFF. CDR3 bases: TGTGCCAGCAGTCCCAATATGCTTGAAGCTTTCTTT.